These 29 T cell receptor beta chains originate from one sample sequenced in a study of regulatory T cells in long-lasting Graves disease. Arm-PCR with iRepertoire HTBI primers amplified the CDR3 regions for these TCR beta libraries. TCRdb re-derived calls from the multiplex PCR reads in MiXCR, one entry per CDR3 protein. The sample records 500,000 to 800,000 distinct CDR3 sequences, approximately 29% being singletons. The sample's time point: persistent/refractory GD, antithyroid drugs over 5 years with positive TRAb. From PBMCs, RNA was extracted and then used to make the TCR library. The source material was peripheral blood mononuclear cells (PBMCs), sampled when the disease was refractory, from a patient treated with antithyroid drugs. Receptors originate from a female donor with Graves disease.

Many counts were recorded for this clonotype. This chain joins TRBV11-2 and TRBJ2-2; D remains unclear. Germline CDR1 and CDR2: SGHAT and FQNNGV. Trimming took 1 base from V and 6 from J, leaving 6 bases between them. The CDR3 is made up of 13 amino acids. CDR3 protein: CASSLVLAGELFF. CDR3 coding DNA: TGTGCCAGCAGCTTAGTGTTAGCCGGGGAGCTGTTTTTT.

Note on this clonotype: The likely explanation is a read error, given a far larger clone one base away. The rearrangement joins TRBV6-2 or TRBV6-3 to TRBJ1-2; the D gene is possibly TRBD1 (5 bases). Germline V gene sequence: CDR1 MNHEY, CDR2 SVGEGT. The CDR3 totals 14 residues. The CDR3 sequence is CASTETGTVYGHTF. Here the CDR3 DNA reads TGTGCCAGCACCGAGACCGGGACGGTCTATGGCCACACCTTC.

This clonotype showed up many times. V and J are TRBV28 and TRBJ1-2; 7 bases are a match to TRBD1. This CDR3 is built from 12 residues. J was trimmed by 5 bases and V by 7 bases; bases with no gene match: 4. Looked up from germline, CDR1 is MDHEN and CDR2 is SYDVKM. CDR3 amino acids: CASTQGVYGYTF. In DNA, the CDR3 is TGTGCCAGCACCCAGGGGGTATATGGCTACACCTTC.

The chain is built from TRBV7-2 and TRBJ2-2, with D possibly being TRBD1 (5 bases). The germline V gene encodes CDR1 SGHTA and CDR2 FQGNSA. CDR3 length equals 16 residues. Trimming stripped 3 bases from V and 5 bases from J, with 16 bases between. This chain's CDR3 is CASSFPLRQFTGELFF. CDR3 nucleotide sequence: TGTGCCAGCAGCTTCCCTCTTAGACAGTTTACCGGGGAGCTGTTTTTT. The full variable domain, completed using reference TRBV7-2 and TRBJ2-2, is GAGVSQSPSNKVTEKGKDVELRCDPISGHTALYWYRQSLGQGLEFLIYFQGNSAPDKSGLPSDRFSAERTGGSVSTLTIQRTQQEDSAVYLCASSFPLRQFTGELFFGEGSRLTVL.

This clonotype showed up many times. The chain uses TRBV20-1 and TRBJ2-5; D gene ambiguous. The CDR3 length is 15 residues. Germline V lookup: CDR1 DFQATT, CDR2 SNEGSKA (reference sequence). Trimming removed 6 bases from V and 2 bases from J, with 19 bases in between. DNA for the CDR3: TGCAGTGCGATTGACACATCTACCATACAAGAGACCCAGTACTTC. It specifies CSAIDTSTIQETQYF.

The V and J genes are TRBV5-1 and TRBJ1-5; 7 positions match TRBD1. The junction had 8 bases not matched to a gene; V was cut back by 0 bases and J by 5 bases. Germline loops: CDR1 SGHRS, CDR2 YFSETQ. The CDR3 runs 16 residues. The CDR3 sequence: CASSLGTDRAYQPQHF. In DNA form, the CDR3 reads TGCGCCAGCAGCTTGGGGACCGACAGGGCGTATCAGCCCCAGCATTTT.

The chain has TRBV7-9 and TRBJ1-2; D gene unclear. With 4 bases removed from V and 7 bases from J, the gap between germline ends came to 13 bases. The CDR3 sequence is 13 residues long. Germline-derived CDR1 and CDR2 are SEHNR and FQNEAQ (reference sequence). DNA for the CDR3: TGTGCCAGCAGCTACAAGGGTGCTGGTGGCTACACCTTC. It translates to CASSYKGAGGYTF.

The chain links TRBV7-6 to TRBJ1-3; 8 nucleotides line up with TRBD1. Trimming took 5 bases from V and 0 from J; bases not matched to a gene: 9. This CDR3 region has 17 residues. Germline lookup yields CDR1 SGHVS and CDR2 FNYEAQ. The CDR3 reads CASSETTGVRSGNTIYF. For the CDR3, the DNA is TGTGCCAGCAGCGAAACGACAGGGGTCCGCTCTGGAAACACCATATATTTT.

The chain combines TRBV5-1 with TRBJ1-2; D perhaps matches TRBD1 (6 bases). From germline, CDR1 is SGHRS and CDR2 YFSETQ. The V end lost 4 bases, the J end lost 3 bases, and 16 bases lay between the germline ends. The CDR3 covers 15 residues. CDR3 residues: CASSKGAGADYGYTF. In DNA form, the CDR3 reads TGCGCCAGCAGCAAGGGTGCAGGGGCTGACTATGGCTACACCTTC.

This clonotype was recorded a few times. V is TRBV28 and J is TRBJ2-7, with D maybe TRBD1 (5 bases). The CDR3 is 13 residues long. The germline V gene encodes CDR1 MDHEN and CDR2 SYDVKM. Trimming pared 4 bases from V and 6 bases from J, leaving 13 bases between. For the CDR3, the DNA is TGTGCCAGCAGTTACCTTTTGGGGCGCGAGCAGTACTTC. The encoded protein is CASSYLLGREQYF.

DNA of the CDR3: TGTGCCGGCCGGGACCAGAACTATGGCTACACCTTC. Protein product: CAGRDQNYGYTF. The chain carries TRBV19 and TRBJ1-2; tentatively, D is TRBD1 (5 bases). The CDR3 is 12 amino acids. CDR1 is LNHDA, CDR2 SQIVND, per germline (reference sequence). Trimming took off 11 bases at V and 2 bases at J, with 12 bases between the two ends.

Many counts were recorded for this clonotype. J is TRBJ1-1 and V is TRBV28, with D hard to call. The CDR3 has 10 amino acids. Trimming pared 8 bases from V and 3 bases from J, leaving 4 bases between. Per the germline V gene, CDR1 is MDHEN and CDR2 is SYDVKM. CDR3 nucleotide sequence: TGTGCCAGCGGACACACTGAAGCTTTCTTT. It encodes CASGHTEAFF.

Concerning this clonotype itself: Compared with germline, one end of the junction differs, possibly owing to a read error. The chain joins TRBV28 to TRBJ2-7, with TRBD2 identical over 13 bases. Germline V gene lookup returns CDR1 MDHEN and CDR2 SYDVKM. The CDR3 extends over 17 amino acids. The CDR3: CANSPPPGTSGTYEQYF. In nucleotides, the CDR3 is TGTGCCAACAGTCCCCCCCCCGGGACTAGCGGGACCTACGAGCAGTACTTC.

This clonotype was picked up many times. CDR3 region: CASSGGLVLLELSSYEQYF. The CDR3 DNA follows: TGTGCCAGCAGTGGCGGACTAGTGCTATTGGAACTGAGCTCCTACGAGCAGTACTTC. The chain joins TRBV2 to TRBJ2-7; 7 bases are shared with TRBD2. The V gene end was trimmed by 4 bases and the J gene end by 0 bases; junction bases not matched to a gene: 18. Germline CDR1 reads SNHLY; CDR2 reads FYNNEI. CDR3 size: 19 residues.

This clonotype was observed many times. V usage is TRBV6-1 and J usage is TRBJ1-5, with 7 bases fitting TRBD1. CDR3 size: 16 residues. V lost 1 base and J lost 4; bases outside the gene matches: 7. The germline gives CDR1 MNHNS, CDR2 SASEGT. The CDR3 DNA reads as TGTGCCAGCAGTGAAGGTACACAGGGGCGTAATCAGCCCCAGCATTTT. Protein product: CASSEGTQGRNQPQHF.

The chain has TRBV20-1 and TRBJ1-4; no definite D call. This CDR3 is 17 amino acids long. In germline, CDR1 is DFQATT, CDR2 SNEGSKA (reference sequence). Trimming pared 0 bases from V and 5 bases from J, leaving 19 bases between. The CDR3 is CSARDLNLGRKNEKLFF. For the CDR3, the DNA is TGCAGTGCTAGAGATCTTAATCTGGGGAGGAAGAATGAAAAACTGTTTTTT.

This clonotype was seen only a few times. Germline is not matched at one junction end, which may reflect a read error. The chain carries TRBV5-1 and TRBJ1-5, with unresolved D. Germline V gene data show CDR1 as SGHRS and CDR2 as YFSETQ. There are 14 residues in the CDR3. Here the CDR3 DNA reads TGTGCCAGCAGTTTAGACACCGGCAATCAGCCCCAGCATTTT. Amino acid sequence: CASSLDTGNQPQHF.

V usage is TRBV2 and J usage is TRBJ1-5, with D possibly TRBD1 on 6 matching bases. The CDR3 is made up of 16 amino acids. Germline V gene sequence: CDR1 SNHLY, CDR2 FYNNEI. V lost 4 bases to trimming and J lost 4 bases, with 17 bases between them. The DNA of the CDR3 is TGTGCCAGCAGTGTGAATAAGGGGGGCTTGAATCAGCCCCAGCATTTT. It specifies CASSVNKGGLNQPQHF.

This clonotype was counted a few times. The rearrangement uses TRBV29-1 and TRBJ1-2; D call uncertain. CDR1 SQVTM and CDR2 ANQGSEA come from the germline V gene. CDR3 length: 15 residues. V dropped 4 bases and J dropped 4 bases, with 19 bases sitting between them. The CDR3, as DNA: TGCAGCGTTGTTCCTGACGGAGCCGTTAGCTATGGCTACACCTTC. The encoded protein is CSVVPDGAVSYGYTF.

This clonotype occurred many times. The chain recombines TRBV12-3 or TRBV12-4 with TRBJ1-5, with 7 bases fitting TRBD1. Trimming cost V 10 bases and J 6 bases; bases outside gene matches: 9. The CDR3 length is 13 residues. CDR3 nucleotides: TGTGCCACCGCCTTACAGGGGATTCAGCCCCAGCATTTT. Translation gives CATALQGIQPQHF.

In this sample, this clonotype turned up a few times. The chain links TRBV12-5 to TRBJ2-2; either TRBD1 or TRBD2 may supply D (5 bases each). Germline V gene lookup returns CDR1 LGHNT and CDR2 FRNRAP. The germline V and J ends were trimmed by 2 bases and 4 bases, with 11 bases remaining between them. The CDR3 is made up of 15 amino acids. CDR3 DNA sequence: TGTGCTAGTGGTTTGCGGGACCTATCCACCGGGGAGCTGTTTTTT. Translating gives CASGLRDLSTGELFF.

This clonotype was recorded a few times. The chain recombines TRBV19 with TRBJ1-2; D unclear. The CDR3 loop spans 13 amino acids. V lost 6 bases and J lost 0, with 8 bases in between. Germline V gene sequence: CDR1 LNHDA, CDR2 SQIVND (reference sequence). The CDR3 is CASSYRANYGYTF. The CDR3 DNA reads as TGTGCCAGTAGCTATAGGGCTAACTATGGCTACACCTTC.

Here the CDR3 DNA reads TGTGCCTGGGGGACTCAAGAGACCCAGTACTTC. Its protein product is CAWGTQETQYF. This rearrangement joins TRBV30 to TRBJ2-5; a possible D gene is TRBD2 (6 bases). Germline loops: CDR1 GTSNPN, CDR2 SVGIG (reference sequence). This CDR3 has 11 residues. The germline V and J ends were trimmed by 5 bases and 2 bases, with 6 bases remaining between them.

The chain carries TRBV7-3 and TRBJ1-4, with D possibly matching TRBD1 (5 bases). V lost 5 bases and J lost 3, with 13 bases in between. Germline V CDR1 and CDR2: SGHTA, FQGTGA. The CDR3 extends over 15 amino acids. The CDR3 sequence: CASSERQHPNEKLFF. In DNA form, the CDR3 reads TGTGCCAGCAGCGAAAGACAGCACCCTAATGAAAAACTGTTTTTT.

This clonotype has ten or more counts. The chain couples TRBV2 to TRBJ2-2; D is unresolved. V lost 4 bases and J lost 1, with 4 bases in between. CDR3 size: 13 residues. Per germline, CDR1 SNHLY and CDR2 FYNNEI. CDR3 DNA: TGTGCCAGCAGTGTACAGAACACCGGGGAGCTGTTTTTT. Encoded protein: CASSVQNTGELFF.

The V and J genes are TRBV30 and TRBJ1-2, with D possibly matching TRBD1 (6 bases). The CDR3 contains 13 residues. The V and J ends lost 3 bases and 6 bases respectively, with 14 bases between them. The germline CDR1 and CDR2 sequences are GTSNPN and SVGIG (reference sequence). The CDR3 DNA reads as TGTGCCTGGAGCTTGGGGGCAGAGGATGGCTACACCTTC. Residues: CAWSLGAEDGYTF.

In this sample, this clonotype turned up once. The chain recombines TRBV30 with TRBJ1-1, with D tentatively TRBD1 (6 bases). The CDR3 extends over 14 amino acids. V lost 2 bases and J 3 bases, leaving 13 bases between the germline ends. Looked up from germline, CDR1 is GTSNPN and CDR2 is SVGIG (reference sequence). This CDR3 reads CAWSSGQGHTEAFF. As DNA, the CDR3 is TGTGCCTGGAGTAGCGGTCAGGGGCACACTGAAGCTTTCTTT.

This clonotype was recorded many times. The V and J genes are TRBV5-6 and TRBJ1-2, with no clear D. The CDR3 runs to 14 residues. Germline values: CDR1 SGHDT, CDR2 YYEEEE. Trimming left V 0 bases short and J 1 base short, with 7 bases between. CDR3 amino acids: CASSLDPDNYGYTF. In nucleotides, the CDR3 is TGTGCCAGCAGCTTGGATCCAGATAACTATGGCTACACCTTC.

The gene calls are TRBV2 and TRBJ1-5, with D maybe TRBD1 (5 bases). This CDR3 comprises 12 residues. From germline, CDR1 is SNHLY and CDR2 FYNNEI. The ends were cut back, 7 bases at V and 5 bases at J, with 9 bases in the middle. The CDR3 DNA sequence: TGTGCCAGCAAGCGGGGCCATCAGCCCCAGCATTTT. Translating it yields CASKRGHQPQHF.